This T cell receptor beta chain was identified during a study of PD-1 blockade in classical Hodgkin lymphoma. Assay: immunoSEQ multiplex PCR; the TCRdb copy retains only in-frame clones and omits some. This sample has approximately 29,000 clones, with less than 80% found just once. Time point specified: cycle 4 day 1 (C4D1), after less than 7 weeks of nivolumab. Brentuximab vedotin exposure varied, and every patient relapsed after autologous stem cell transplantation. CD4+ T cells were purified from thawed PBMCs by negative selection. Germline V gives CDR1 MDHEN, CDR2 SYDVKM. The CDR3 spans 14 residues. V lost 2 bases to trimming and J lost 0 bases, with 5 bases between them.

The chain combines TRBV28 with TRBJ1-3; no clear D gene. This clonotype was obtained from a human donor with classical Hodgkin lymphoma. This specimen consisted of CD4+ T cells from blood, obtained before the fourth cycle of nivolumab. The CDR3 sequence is CASSLTDSGNTIYF. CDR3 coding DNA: TGTGCCAGCAGTTTAACTGACTCTGGAAACACCATATATTTT.